Sequencing of this T cell receptor (beta chain) was carried out in a study of PD-L1 blockade in urothelial cancer. Looking at the study overall: Of prior chemotherapy regimens, patients had received between 0 and 3. At 3 weeks after treatment start (second dose) and again at 6 weeks, blood was analyzed. Among blood samples, the median T cell count was approximately 140,000.

The method was immunoSEQ multiplex PCR; TCRdb's version includes in-frame clones alone and lacks a portion of them. The data contain about 95,000 clones, roughly 84% of them seen just once; the ten biggest clones take up approximately 2%. Time point given: pretreatment peripheral blood. Germline lookup yields CDR1 SEHNR and CDR2 FQNEAQ (reference sequence). The CDR3 is 16 residues long. The V and J ends lost 5 bases and 4 bases respectively, with 20 bases between them. The chain joins TRBV7-9 to TRBJ2-5; D possibly corresponds to TRBD1 (6 bases). The sample consisted of PBMCs, taken around atezolizumab (anti-PD-L1) treatment. This TCR came from a man in his sixties with urothelial cancer. CDR3 DNA sequence: TGTGCCAGCAGCGGGACGTTGGGACAAGGGCTAGAGACCCAGTACTTC. Its translation: CASSGTLGQGLETQYF.